The 14 T cell receptor beta chains below were found in one sample sequenced in a study of shared clonotypes between healthy human individuals. Produced via immunoSEQ multiplex PCR; TCRdb's table is partial and in-frame only. The sample contains about half a million clones, over 75% of which appear only once. The material sequenced was PBMCs. Every receptor here comes from a woman between 35 and 50 years old in good health. Some clones in this sample may be carry-over from other donors' samples.

The chain combines TRBV5-4 with TRBJ1-2; D perhaps matches TRBD1 (6 bases). CDR3 size: 14 residues. CDR1 and CDR2 from the germline V gene are SGHNT and YYREEE (reference sequence). With 2 bases removed from V and 2 bases from J, the gap between germline ends came to 10 bases. CDR3 in DNA: TGTGCCAGCAGCTTAAGCGGGGGCAACTATGGCTACACCTTC. Its protein product is CASSLSGGNYGYTF.

This clone was counted ten times or more. The CDR3 DNA sequence: TGCGCCAGCACCCTGGGACGGCGAATGAACACTGAAGCTTTCTTT. Protein: CASTLGRRMNTEAFF. The chain uses TRBV23-1 and TRBJ1-1, with D possibly TRBD1 on 5 matching bases. TRBV23-1 is an ORF, and what it does is uncertain. The germline V and J ends were trimmed by 7 bases and 0 bases, with 15 bases remaining between them. The CDR3 consists of 15 residues.

The sample holds many counts of this clone. The same CDR3 also results from other DNA sequences found in this sample. The chain is built from TRBV15 and TRBJ2-3, with D tentatively TRBD1 or TRBD2 (5 bases each). With 5 bases removed from V and 5 bases from J, the gap between germline ends came to 14 bases. Germline V gives CDR1 LNHNV, CDR2 YYDKDF (reference sequence). CDR3 length equals 14 residues. For the CDR3, the DNA is TGTGCCACCAGCGTGAGGGGAGCAGAAGATACGCAGTATTTT. Amino acids: CATSVRGAEDTQYF.

The chain couples TRBV11-2 to TRBJ1-1; TRBD1 is a possible D gene (6 bases). In germline, CDR1 is SGHAT, CDR2 FQNNGV. Trimming cost V 1 base and J 6 bases, with 12 bases left between them. CDR3 size: 14 residues. CDR3: CASSLGWTESEAFF. The DNA of the CDR3 is TGTGCCAGCAGCTTAGGGTGGACAGAATCTGAAGCTTTCTTT.

This chain links TRBV6-1 with TRBJ2-2; 7 bases match TRBD1. CDR3 length equals 13 residues. V lost 7 bases and J lost 4; bases outside the gene matches: 3. Looked up from germline, CDR1 is MNHNS and CDR2 is SASEGT. CDR3 sequence: CASKGASTGELFF. Written as DNA, the CDR3 is TGTGCCAGCAAGGGGGCTAGCACCGGGGAGCTGTTTTTT.

The V call is TRBV5-6, the J call TRBJ2-5, with 9 nucleotides matching TRBD1. The CDR3 runs 16 residues. Losses at the gene ends were 0 bases for V and 7 bases for J; bases not matched to a gene: 10. The germline gives CDR1 SGHDT, CDR2 YYEEEE. CDR3 in DNA: TGTGCCAGCAGCTTGGTCCCGACAGGGGGGGCGCCGACCCAGTACTTC. It encodes CASSLVPTGGAPTQYF. The variable domain in full, with the rest retrieved from reference TRBV5-6 and TRBJ2-5, is DAGVTQSPTHLIKTRGQQVTLRCSPKSGHDTVSWYQQALGQGPQFIFQYYEEEERQRGNFPDRFSGHQFPNYSSELNVNALLLGDSALYLCASSLVPTGGAPTQYFGPGTRLLVL.

Regarding this clone: A far larger clone is only one base removed, so a read error is likely. The same CDR3 also results from other DNA sequences found in this sample. This chain links TRBV29-1 with TRBJ1-1; TRBD1 matches 8 bases. Germline CDR1 SQVTM, CDR2 ANQGSEA. CDR3 size: 14 residues. V shed 7 bases, J shed 3 bases, and the junction held 10 bases outside the gene matches. CDR3 in DNA: TGCAGCGCCGCCGACAGGGGAGAGTACACTGAAGCTTTCTTT. Its protein is CSAADRGEYTEAFF.

Points on this clone: A junction boundary mismatches the germline segment, possibly from a read error. The genes are TRBV7-9 and TRBJ2-4; D unresolved. The V gene's germline CDR1 is SEHNR and CDR2 FQNEAQ (reference sequence). This CDR3 is 13 amino acids long. Here the CDR3 DNA reads TGTGCCGGCAGCTTAGAGGCCAAAAACATTCAGTACTTC. Its protein product is CAGSLEAKNIQYF.

This chain links TRBV5-1 with TRBJ2-4, with 8 positions matching TRBD1. J lost 3 bases, V lost 4 bases, and 9 bases had no gene match. The CDR3 is 16 residues long. Germline CDR1 and CDR2: SGHRS and YFSETQ. The CDR3 DNA follows: TGCGCCAGCAGCCAGAACGGACAGGGAGTCAAAAACATTCAGTACTTC. Translating gives CASSQNGQGVKNIQYF.

A remark on this clone: A far larger clone is only one base removed, so a read error is likely. J is TRBJ2-7 and V is TRBV27; D is perhaps TRBD2 (6 bases). Per germline, CDR1 MNHEY and CDR2 SMNVEV (reference sequence). V was shortened by 4 bases and J by 11 bases, with 24 bases between the two germline ends. This CDR3 has 15 residues. The CDR3 nucleotides are TGTGCCAGCAGTTCCCTCTCCGGACGGGGGAGAATAAAGTACTTC. This sequence encodes CASSSLSGRGRIKYF.

This clone was picked up one time. This rearrangement joins TRBV4-3 to TRBJ2-7, with 13 positions matching TRBD2. The CDR3 has 20 residues. J was trimmed by 0 bases and V by 1 base; bases with no gene match: 12. From germline, CDR1 is LGHNA and CDR2 YSLEER. CDR3 sequence: CASSQGPIRLAGGSSYEQYF. The CDR3 DNA is TGCGCCAGCAGCCAAGGACCAATCAGACTAGCGGGAGGCTCCTCCTACGAGCAGTACTTC.

CDR3 sequence (DNA): TGTGCCAGCAGTCAACTAGCGGGAGGGCAACGGTTCTTC. It yields the protein CASSQLAGGQRFF. The chain recombines TRBV6-5 with TRBJ2-1, with 13 bases identical to TRBD2. CDR1 MNHEY and CDR2 SVGAGI come from the germline V gene. The J segment lost 15 bases and the V segment lost 5 bases, leaving 7 bases of the junction unmatched. The CDR3 runs to 13 residues.

This chain connects TRBV10-3 to TRBJ1-1; 7 bases line up with TRBD1. The CDR3 contains 13 residues. J lost 4 bases, V lost 6 bases, and 5 bases had no gene match. Germline V CDR1 and CDR2: ENHRY, SYGVKD. DNA for the CDR3: TGTGCCATCAGCGAAAACAGGGGCACTGAAGCTTTCTTT. Translation gives CAISENRGTEAFF.

The CDR3 sequence is CASSPQSSYEQYF. In DNA form, the CDR3 reads TGTGCCAGCAGCCCACAGAGCTCCTACGAGCAGTACTTC. The chain has TRBV9 and TRBJ2-7; D is uncertain. The CDR3 runs to 13 residues. Germline CDR1 SGDLS, CDR2 YYNGEE. V gave up 4 bases and J gave up 0 bases, with 8 bases separating them. The full variable domain, completed using reference TRBV9 and TRBJ2-7, is DSGVTQTPKHLITATGQRVTLRCSPRSGDLSVYWYQQSLDQGLQFLIQYYNGEERAKGNILERFSAQQFPDLHSELNLSSLELGDSALYFCASSPQSSYEQYFGPGTRLTVT.